Sequencing of this T cell receptor (beta chain) was carried out in a study of shared clonotypes between healthy human individuals. Clones were read by immunoSEQ multiplex PCR, and TCRdb kept only the in-frame ones, dropping some. The data hold approximately 640,000 clones, with about 92% observed a single time. The clonotype originates from a man between 18 and 29 years old in good health. Some clones in this sample may be carry-over from other donors' samples. The material sequenced was memory CD8+ T cells from PBMCs. Specified subset: CD45RO+ cells pooled with CCR7-negative TemRA cells.

The CDR3 nucleotides are TGTGCCAGCAGCTTCACACCGGGACGGCTAAATGAAAAACTGTTTTTT. This encodes CASSFTPGRLNEKLFF. The chain combines TRBV11-2 with TRBJ1-4; tentative D call: TRBD1 (5 bases). The V end was cut by 3 bases, the J end by 5 bases, with 16 bases between. This CDR3 is built from 16 residues. Germline V gene lookup returns CDR1 SGHAT and CDR2 FQNNGV.